This T cell receptor beta chain originates from a study of cytomegalovirus exposure and HLA in healthy donors. Findings of the study overall: Association of a missense DCLRE1C variant with TCR beta V- and J-gene trimming was reported in a later analysis.

13 Jbeta primers and 60 Vbeta primers were used for the PCR. Original processing notes: A later analysis counted approximately 88 million unique TCR beta chains, around 10 million shared. Sequencing was performed with immunoSEQ multiplex PCR; in TCRdb, only in-frame clones are kept and a portion is missing. The DNA was the basis for D and trimming; V, J and clone size are from that table. The profile shows approximately 160,000 clones, about 84% of them singletons. The germline V gene encodes CDR1 SGHRS and CDR2 YFSETQ. The CDR3 length is 14 residues. Of note for this clone: Its antigen is undetermined. Relative to the germline gene, one junction end is altered; a read error may explain this. This specimen includes other DNA sequences encoding the same CDR3.

The sequence was obtained from a man aged 18 to 29 in good health and CMV-seronegative. The specimen sequenced was PBMCs. V is TRBV5-1 and J is TRBJ1-1; D not resolved. DNA of the CDR3: TGCGCCAGCAGCTTGGGAGGGATGAACACTGAAGCCTTCTTT. Translated, it gives CASSLGGMNTEAFF.